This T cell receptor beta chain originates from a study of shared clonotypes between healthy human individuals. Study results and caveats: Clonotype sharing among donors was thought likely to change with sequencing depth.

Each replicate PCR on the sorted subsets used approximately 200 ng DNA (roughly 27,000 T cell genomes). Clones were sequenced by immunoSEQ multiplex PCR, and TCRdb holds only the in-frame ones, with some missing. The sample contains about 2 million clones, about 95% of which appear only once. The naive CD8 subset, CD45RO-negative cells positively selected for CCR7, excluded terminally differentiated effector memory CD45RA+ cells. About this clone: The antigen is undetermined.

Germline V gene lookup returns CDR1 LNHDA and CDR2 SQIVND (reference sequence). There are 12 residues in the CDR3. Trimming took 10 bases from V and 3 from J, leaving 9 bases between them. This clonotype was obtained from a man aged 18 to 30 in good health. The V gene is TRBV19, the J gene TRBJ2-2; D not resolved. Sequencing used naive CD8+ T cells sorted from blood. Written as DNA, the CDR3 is TGTGCCACCCGATGGGACACCGGGGAGCTGTTTTTT. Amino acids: CATRWDTGELFF.